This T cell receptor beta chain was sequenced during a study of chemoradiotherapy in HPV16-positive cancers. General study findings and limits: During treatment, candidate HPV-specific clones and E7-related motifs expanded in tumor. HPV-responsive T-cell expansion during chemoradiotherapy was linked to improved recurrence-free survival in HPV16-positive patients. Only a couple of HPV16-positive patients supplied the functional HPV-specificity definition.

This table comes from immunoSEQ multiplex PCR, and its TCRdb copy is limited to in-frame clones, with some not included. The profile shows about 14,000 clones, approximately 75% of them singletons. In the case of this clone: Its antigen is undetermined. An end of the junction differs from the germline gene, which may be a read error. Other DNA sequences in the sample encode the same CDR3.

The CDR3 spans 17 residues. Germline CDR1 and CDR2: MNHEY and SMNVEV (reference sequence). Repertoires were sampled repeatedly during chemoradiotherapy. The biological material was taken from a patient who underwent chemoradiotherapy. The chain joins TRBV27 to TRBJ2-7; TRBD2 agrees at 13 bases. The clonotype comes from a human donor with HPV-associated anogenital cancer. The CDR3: CASSPLRLAGGYYEQYF. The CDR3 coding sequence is TGTGCCAGCAGTCCCCTCAGACTAGCGGGAGGATACTACGAGCAATACTTC.